What follows is one T cell receptor beta chain and its context. This entry is derived from a study of blood T cell repertoires in COVID-19. Background on the study: Italy, Spain and the United States were the sources of the convalescent and acute COVID-19 samples. In each case, the material was cDNA or gDNA derived from T cells, B-cell-depleted T cells, or PBMCs.

After removal of 3 bases from V and 5 bases from J, the junction contained 1 base not matched to a gene. The CDR3 consists of 15 residues. Per germline, CDR1 ENHRY and CDR2 SYGVKD. Measured with immunoSEQ multiplex PCR; TCRdb has only the in-frame clones, and not every one. The data contain 140,000 to 150,000 clones, roughly 80% of them singletons. This chain links TRBV10-3 with TRBJ2-2, with 12 positions matching TRBD2. Material for sequencing was peripheral blood. This TCR was sampled from a man aged 50 to 59 with active or convalescent COVID-19. DNA of the CDR3: TGTGCCATCAGTGATGGACTAGCGGGAACCGGGGAGCTGTTTTTT. Amino acid sequence: CAISDGLAGTGELFF.